The 14 T cell receptor beta chains below were found in one sample sequenced in a study of shared T cell receptors in the human thymus. Produced via immunoSEQ multiplex PCR; TCRdb's table is partial and in-frame only. This repertoire shows 550,000 to 800,000 clones, 80% to 90% found once; its top ten account for around 0.01%. This same sample was also taken into another study, of human thymus T cells.

The specimen sequenced was thymocytes. Receptors were obtained from a girl in the first two years of life with a congenital heart defect.

The chain couples TRBV11-2 to TRBJ2-2; 10 positions agree with TRBD1. The V and J ends lost 5 bases and 3 bases, in that order; junction bases with no gene match: 9. The germline V gene has CDR1 SGHAT and CDR2 FQNNGV. The CDR3 extends over 17 amino acids. CDR3 DNA: TGTGCCAGCAGCAATAAGCGACAGGGGGCGGACACCGGGGAGCTGTTTTTT. This gives the protein CASSNKRQGADTGELFF.

This chain joins TRBV7-8 and TRBJ2-5; 7 nucleotides line up with TRBD2. Germline V gene lookup returns CDR1 SGHVS and CDR2 FQNEAQ. This CDR3 region has 16 residues. V was pared by 1 base and J by 5 bases, with 10 bases of the junction left unmatched. CDR3 in DNA: TGTGCCAGCAGCTTAGGAGGGACTAACCCTAGTGAGACCCAGTACTTC. Amino acid sequence: CASSLGGTNPSETQYF. Full variable domain (outside the CDR3, taken from reference TRBV7-8 and TRBJ2-5): GAGVSQSPRYKVAKRGQDVALRCDPISGHVSLFWYQQALGQGPEFLTYFQNEAQLDKSGLPSDRFFAERPEGSVSTLKIQRTQQEDSAVYLCASSLGGTNPSETQYFGPGTRLLVL.

V is TRBV27 and J is TRBJ2-5; 7 bases match TRBD2. The DNA matches TRBJ2-7 better at its end, which makes the J call doubtful. CDR1 is MNHEY, CDR2 SMNVEV, per germline (reference sequence). The CDR3 consists of 16 residues. The CDR3 here is CASSLFGLGWRDEQYF. The CDR3 bases are TGTGCCAGCAGTTTATTCGGACTAGGCTGGAGGGACGAGCAGTACTTC.

V and J are TRBV4-3 and TRBJ1-1; 7 nucleotides agree with TRBD1. There are 20 residues in the CDR3. The ends lost 1 base at V and 2 bases at J; junction bases unmatched: 19. Germline V CDR1 and CDR2: LGHNA, YSLEER. CDR3 in amino acids: CASSQVSPDRFGSRNTEAFF. Written as DNA, the CDR3 is TGCGCCAGCAGCCAAGTTTCCCCGGACAGGTTCGGTTCCCGTAACACTGAAGCTTTCTTT.

The chain carries TRBV11-3 and TRBJ2-2; 8 positions match TRBD1. V shed 5 bases and J 4 bases; nucleotides not matched to a gene: 6. The CDR3 is 15 amino acids. Germline CDR1 SGHNT, CDR2 YENEEA. The CDR3: CASSPQGGSTGELFF. CDR3 in DNA: TGTGCCAGCAGCCCACAGGGGGGCAGCACCGGGGAGCTGTTTTTT.

This rearrangement joins TRBV7-2 to TRBJ1-2, with D perhaps matching TRBD1 (6 bases). CDR3 size: 14 residues. V gave up 2 bases and J gave up 5 bases, with 12 bases separating them. CDR1 and CDR2 (germline): SGHTA, FQGNSA. Written as DNA, the CDR3 is TGTGCCAGCAGCTTACTTCGGGGGGCGTATGGCTACACCTTC. The encoded protein is CASSLLRGAYGYTF.

The chain links TRBV6-6 to TRBJ1-5; D gene unclear. V lost 0 bases and J 7 bases, leaving 10 bases between the germline ends. The CDR3 has 14 residues. CDR1 is MNHNY, CDR2 SVGAGI, per germline (reference sequence). Here the CDR3 reads CASSYSSGVQPQHF. The DNA of the CDR3 is TGTGCCAGCAGTTACTCGAGCGGGGTCCAGCCCCAGCATTTT.

The genes are TRBV11-2 and TRBJ2-7, with a tentative D call TRBD2 (5 bases). This CDR3 spans 11 amino acids. Trimming stripped 1 base from V and 7 bases from J, with 5 bases between. Germline CDR1 and CDR2: SGHAT and FQNNGV. CDR3 DNA: TGTGCCAGCAGCTTAGGGAGGGAGCAGTACTTC. Residues: CASSLGREQYF.

The chain recombines TRBV7-2 with TRBJ2-2, with TRBD1 matching 8 bases. The V segment lost 5 bases and the J segment 2 bases; nucleotides outside the gene matches: 4. The CDR3 loop spans 15 amino acids. Germline lookup yields CDR1 SGHTA and CDR2 FQGNSA. CDR3 sequence reads: CASSRDRFNTGELFF. CDR3 DNA sequence: TGTGCCAGCAGCAGGGACAGGTTTAACACCGGGGAGCTGTTTTTT.

V and J are TRBV4-1 and TRBJ2-1; 8 nucleotides agree with TRBD2. Looked up from germline, CDR1 is MGHRA and CDR2 is YSYEKL. J was trimmed by 9 bases and V by 0 bases; bases with no gene match: 7. CDR3 size: 15 residues. This chain's CDR3 is CASSQEKGTRGEQFF. CDR3 in DNA: TGCGCCAGCAGCCAAGAGAAAGGGACTAGAGGTGAGCAGTTCTTC.

The chain employs TRBV7-9 and TRBJ1-1; D is uncertain. Germline V lookup: CDR1 SEHNR, CDR2 FQNEAQ (reference sequence). The length of the CDR3 is 15 residues. The V and J ends lost 4 bases and 5 bases respectively, with 17 bases between them. CDR3 coding DNA: TGTGCCAGCAGCTCCCAAGGGATAGCGGGTACTGAAGCTTTCTTT. As protein: CASSSQGIAGTEAFF.

The chain couples TRBV29-1 to TRBJ2-1; D not certain. V was pared by 6 bases and J by 3 bases, with 15 bases between. Per the germline V gene, CDR1 is SQVTM and CDR2 is ANQGSEA. The CDR3 is 14 residues long. This CDR3 reads CSVQGEINYNEQFF. CDR3 in DNA: TGCAGCGTCCAAGGAGAGATAAACTACAATGAGCAGTTCTTC.

The CDR3, as DNA: TGCAGCGCTACTACCGGGACAATGAACACTGAAGCTTTCTTT. This encodes CSATTGTMNTEAFF. The V and J genes are TRBV29-1 and TRBJ1-1, with a tentative D call TRBD1 (6 bases). The CDR3 is 14 amino acids. The V gene's germline CDR1 is SQVTM and CDR2 ANQGSEA. The V end lost 7 bases, the J end lost 0 bases, and 15 bases lay between the germline ends.

The rearrangement joins TRBV2 to TRBJ2-3, with D perhaps matching TRBD2 (6 bases). This CDR3 has 16 amino acids. Germline lookup yields CDR1 SNHLY and CDR2 FYNNEI. The ends were cut back, 2 bases at V and 5 bases at J, with 17 bases in the middle. CDR3 sequence (DNA): TGTGCCAGCAGTGAACCTGGCGGGCGGGGCAGAGATACGCAGTATTTT. Translated, it gives CASSEPGGRGRDTQYF.